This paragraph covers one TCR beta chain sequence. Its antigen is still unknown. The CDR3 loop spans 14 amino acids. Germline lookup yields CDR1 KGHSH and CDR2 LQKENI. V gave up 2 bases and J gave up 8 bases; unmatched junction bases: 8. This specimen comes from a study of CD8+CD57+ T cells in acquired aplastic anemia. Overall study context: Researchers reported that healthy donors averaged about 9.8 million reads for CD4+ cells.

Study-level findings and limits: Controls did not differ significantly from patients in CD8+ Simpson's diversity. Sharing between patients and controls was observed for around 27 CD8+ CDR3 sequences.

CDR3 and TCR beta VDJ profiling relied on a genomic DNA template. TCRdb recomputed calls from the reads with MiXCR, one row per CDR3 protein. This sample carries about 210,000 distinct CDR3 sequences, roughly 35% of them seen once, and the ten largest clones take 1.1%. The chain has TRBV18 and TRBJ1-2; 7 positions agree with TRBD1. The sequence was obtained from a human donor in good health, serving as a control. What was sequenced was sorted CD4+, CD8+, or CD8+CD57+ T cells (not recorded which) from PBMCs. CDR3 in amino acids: CASSPDSGGLGYTF. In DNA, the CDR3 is TGTGCCAGCTCACCAGATTCAGGGGGGCTAGGCTACACCTTC.